This entry concerns a single T cell receptor (beta chain). The target antigen is unknown. The data derive from a study of cytomegalovirus exposure and HLA in healthy donors. Notes on the study in general: Immune exposure information available was restricted to CMV serostatus. Being indistinguishable, some V segments were excluded, TRBV6-2 and TRBV6-3 among them. Most TCR sequences proved rare, with some public TCRs found in many donors.

Germline CDR1 reads SGDLS; CDR2 reads YYNGEE. V lost 1 base, J lost 0 bases, and 10 bases lay in between. The CDR3 extends over 15 amino acids. Use of 60 Vbeta and 13 Jbeta primers characterized the PCR. The repertoire was sequenced with immunoSEQ multiplex PCR; TCRdb's copy has only in-frame clones and lacks some. The sample consists of hundreds of thousands of clones, about three quarters of them appearing once. This rearrangement joins TRBV9 to TRBJ1-1; TRBD1 is a possible D gene (6 bases). The specimen was PBMCs. The TCR sequence derives from a middle-aged man in good health and CMV-seronegative. The CDR3 nucleotides are TGTGCCAGCAGCGTACAGGGGACCTTGAACACTGAAGCTTTCTTT. Amino acid sequence: CASSVQGTLNTEAFF.